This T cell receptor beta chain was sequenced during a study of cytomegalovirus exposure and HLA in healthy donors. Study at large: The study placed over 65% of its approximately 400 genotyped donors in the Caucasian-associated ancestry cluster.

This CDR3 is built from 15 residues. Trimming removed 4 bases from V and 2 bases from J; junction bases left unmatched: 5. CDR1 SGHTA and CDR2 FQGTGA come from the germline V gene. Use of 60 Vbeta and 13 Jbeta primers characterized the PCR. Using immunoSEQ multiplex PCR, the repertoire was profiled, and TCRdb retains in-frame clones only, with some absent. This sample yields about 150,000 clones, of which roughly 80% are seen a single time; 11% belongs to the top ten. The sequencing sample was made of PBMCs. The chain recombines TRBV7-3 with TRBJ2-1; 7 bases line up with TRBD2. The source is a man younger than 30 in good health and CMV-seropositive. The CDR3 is CASSSQRGPYNEQFF. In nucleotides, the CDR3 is TGTGCCAGCAGCTCACAGCGGGGCCCCTACAATGAGCAGTTCTTC.